The rows below give T cell receptor beta chains drawn from one sample of a study of Ad26.COV2.S vaccination and SARS-CoV-2 variants. TCRdb keeps only in-frame clones here, not all; method: immunoSEQ multiplex PCR. Of more than 300,000 clones in the sample, about 86% were seen once. Material: peripheral blood, obtained in a trial of Ad26.COV2.S vaccine versus placebo. These receptor sequences come from a person aged 18-65 years who received the Ad26.COV2.S COVID-19 vaccine or a placebo. CDR3s leave out the opening cysteine and the closing phenylalanine or tryptophan. Size tells how often a clone was seen (once, few, many) or the class of an expanded clone, and some rows leave it out.

clone_size v_call cdr3_aa
. TRBV4-1 ASSQPDRVPYNEQF
. TRBV27 ASTPTMNTGELF
few TRBV6-5 ASTRDSQETQY
many TRBV21-1 ASSNSGTALYGEQF
. TRBV7-2 ASSPRDRTTSEQY
few TRBV7-2 ASSVTRNSRHEQF
few TRBV4-1 ASSLQGPDYEQY
. TRBV29-1 SVTRVGYGYT
. TRBV6-5 ASTGDHEQY
. TRBV6-5 AIRTGTGPTYEQY
. TRBV6-2/TRBV6-3 ASSFDRGQVQPQH
. TRBV7-2 ASSLRDRASMNTEAF
few TRBV5-8 ASRPGQHSNQPQH
. TRBV15 ATSTLQGPYT
. TRBV4-3 ASSQDGATHNEQF
. TRBV29-1 SGEQGIGTEAF
. TRBV19 ASNPGQGGYGYT
few TRBV11-2 ASIGSPGGYETQY
. TRBV4-2 ASSPGEAGRNEKLF